Below, 2 T cell receptor beta chains from the same sample are listed, as sequenced in a study of regulatory T cells in long-lasting Graves disease. Arm-PCR of CDR3 regions and iRepertoire HTBI primers were the basis on which TCR beta libraries were built. TCRdb processed the multiplex PCR reads anew with MiXCR; each CDR3 protein has one entry. The profile covers a few hundred thousand distinct CDR3 sequences, with 15% to 20% appearing a single time and around 20% taken by the ten largest. Described time point: newly diagnosed GD, antithyroid drugs for less than 3 months. RNA from PBMCs was the source of the TCR library. The same specimen was also included in a second study, on T cells in Graves' hyperthyroidism and ophthalmopathy.

The material was peripheral blood mononuclear cells (PBMCs), obtained at new diagnosis, from a patient treated with antithyroid drugs. These receptors were collected from a woman between 18 and 29 years old with Graves disease.

The V call is TRBV20-1, the J call TRBJ2-5, with D perhaps matching TRBD1 or TRBD2 (5 bases each). Germline CDR1 reads DFQATT; CDR2 reads SNEGSKA (reference sequence). CDR3 length: 14 amino acids. Trimming pared 3 bases from V and 7 bases from J, leaving 18 bases between. The CDR3 DNA reads as TGCAGTGCTAGTTATAGGGACGGCCTCCGGACCCAGTACTTC. It is translated as CSASYRDGLRTQYF.

On this clonotype: A much larger clonotype is one base distant, so this may be a read error. The CDR3: CASSFSSGGDEQFF. The CDR3 DNA is TGCGCCAGCAGCTTCTCTAGCGGGGGTGATGAGCAGTTCTTC. The J gene is TRBJ2-1, the V gene TRBV5-1, with 10 bases matching TRBD2. The CDR3 runs to 14 residues. V lost 2 bases to trimming and J lost 8 bases; unmatched junction nucleotides: 4. The germline gives CDR1 SGHRS, CDR2 YFSETQ.